This T cell receptor beta chain was documented in a study of T cells after yellow fever vaccination (dated by TCRdb to about 2019). For the wider study: The SMART-Seq v4 Ultra Low Input RNA kit was used to prepare libraries from fractions with low cell numbers. To follow T-cell clones before and after primary and booster YFV17D yellow fever vaccination, bulk TCR alpha and beta repertoires were sequenced over time. Two healthy male donors, one aged 18 to 30 and one aged 30 to 40 years, were included in the cohort. Bulk PBMC replicates and cell subsets were isolated from blood drawn at multiple timepoints before and after both primary and secondary immunization. Broad study findings and their caveats: Computational filtering was needed because FACS-sorted repertoires could contain abundant contaminating clonotypes from the bulk population. Only a couple of donors were included in the study, so the extent to which the findings can be generalized is limited. The secondary T-cell response was weaker than the primary response but faster, peaking on day 5 instead of day 15. Most clones expanded after primary vaccination (approximately 95% of CD4 and around 88% of CD8) were re-detected after the booster, suggesting that broad memory maintenance occurred. A small fraction of clonotypes appeared in both the CD4 and CD8 compartments, likely as a result of convergent recombination.

This clonotype occurred a few times. Its binding antigen is unknown. It has no much larger one-base neighbor in the sample; base qualities were not kept. From the cysteine through the phenylalanine, the CDR3 covers 12 amino acids. Only the CDR3 part of the read is kept: 36 bases, read in frame from the first base. Trimming removed 2 bases from V and 2 bases from J, leaving 4 bases between the germline ends. CDR1 and CDR2, looked up from the germline V gene (reference sequence), are SGHNT and YYREEE. The meaning of the sample's treatment or condition label: live attenuated yellow fever vaccine strain. At every blood-draw timepoint, two biological replicates of bulk PBMCs were collected. A standard Ficoll-Paque protocol was used to isolate PBMCs from peripheral blood. TriZol was used to extract RNA from bulk PBMCs, CD4 and CD8 fractions, and dextramer-positive and dextramer-negative fractions. These reads were obtained on an Illumina NovaSeq 6000. TCR cDNA was synthesized by 5'RACE template switching, which introduced a universal primer site and unique molecular identifiers. Priming of cDNA synthesis was performed from both the TCR alpha and TCR beta constant segments. Libraries were amplified in two PCR steps, with sample barcodes and sequencing adapters added in the second step. Sequencing of libraries was done on Illumina HiSeq 2500 (2x100 bp) or NovaSeq (2x150 bp). Per the original workflow: Demultiplexing of reads and collapsing into UMI consensus sequences were performed with MIGEC, and V(D)J alignment was carried out with MiXCR. Vaccine-responding clonotypes were identified with edgeR using replicate PBMC samples, with FDR below 0.01 and a log2 fold change above 5 up to day 15 being required. CD4 or CD8 identity was assigned to each bulk clonotype according to whether the clonotype was present at higher abundance in the sequenced CD4 repertoire or the sequenced CD8 repertoire. TCRdb trimmed public reads at Q25 via fastp, called clones via MiXCR and kept in-frame beta chains. Merged by CDR3 protein, the rows form single entries marked with the most common genes and DNA. TCRdb's processing, not the study's, gives the V and J calls here. This sample holds over 250,000 distinct CDR3 sequences; 4.1% were observed only once. About 22% of the sample goes to the ten largest clones.

The clonotype was recovered from a man aged 18 to 30 who received the YFV17D yellow fever vaccine. The rearrangement joined TRBV5-4 to TRBJ2-5; there is no confident call for the D gene. The sample consisted of PBMCs, taken 5 days after the yellow fever booster vaccination. The DNA sequence is given as TGTGCCAGCAGCTTTTGGCAAGAGACCCAGTACTTC. Translated, it reads CASSFWQETQYF.